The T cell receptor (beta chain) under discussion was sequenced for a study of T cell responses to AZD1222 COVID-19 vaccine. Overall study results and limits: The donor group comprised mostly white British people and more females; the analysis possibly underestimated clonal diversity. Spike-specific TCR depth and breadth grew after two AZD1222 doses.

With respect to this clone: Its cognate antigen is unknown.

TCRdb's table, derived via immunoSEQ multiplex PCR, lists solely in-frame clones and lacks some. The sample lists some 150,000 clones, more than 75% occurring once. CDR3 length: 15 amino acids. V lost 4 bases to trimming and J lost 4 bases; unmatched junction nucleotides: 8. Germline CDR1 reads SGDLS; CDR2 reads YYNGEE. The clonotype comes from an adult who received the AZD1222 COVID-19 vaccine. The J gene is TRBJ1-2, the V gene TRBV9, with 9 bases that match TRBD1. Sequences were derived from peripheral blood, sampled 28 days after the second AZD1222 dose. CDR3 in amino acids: CASSPRGDRAYGYTF. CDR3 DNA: TGTGCCAGCAGCCCTAGAGGGGACAGGGCCTATGGCTACACCTTC.